This is a list of T cell receptor beta chains from one sample in a study of cytomegalovirus exposure and HLA in healthy donors. Repertoires were generated with immunoSEQ multiplex PCR, while TCRdb's copy carries only in-frame clones and drops some. The sample shows about 79,000 clones, about three quarters of them seen only once. Specimen: PBMCs. These receptors originate from a man between 60 and 70 years old in good health and CMV-seronegative. Each CDR3 is given with its conserved first and last residue. Each record gives: V gene, J gene, CDR3 protein.

TRBV4-1	TRBJ1-5	CASSLRGLRNQPQHF
TRBV28	TRBJ2-7	CASTPGAYEQYF
TRBV5-1	TRBJ2-1	CASSLRDRENEQFF
TRBV19	TRBJ2-7	CASSIPGQSTEQYF
TRBV19	TRBJ2-2	CAATSTGNTGELFF
TRBV6-5	TRBJ1-4	CASSYDSSATNEKLFF
TRBV28	TRBJ2-1	CASFLAGQPGNEQFF
TRBV10-3	TRBJ2-5	CAVREGLEETQYF
TRBV6-5	TRBJ2-7	CASSYSAGGSYEQYF
TRBV9	TRBJ1-2	CASKGQGTGGYTF
TRBV4-1	TRBJ1-1	CASSTAEVTEAFF
TRBV7-2	TRBJ2-7	CASSLAGGTFVEQYF
TRBV30	TRBJ2-3	CAWSVGLSTDTQYF
TRBV9	TRBJ1-6	CASSVGQNNSPLHF
TRBV5-4	TRBJ1-2	CASSLMFGEGANYGYTF
TRBV19	TRBJ2-1	CASISSGTSGGLDNEQFF
TRBV5-1	TRBJ2-5	CASSLSASGGGETQYF
TRBV6-1	TRBJ2-1	CASRESGINNEQFF
TRBV6-1	TRBJ2-1	CASTTSGNYDEQFF
TRBV11-2	TRBJ2-7	CASSIGDYEQYF
TRBV19	TRBJ2-1	CASSNPGTSGYNEQFF
TRBV4-2	TRBJ2-1	CASSQDARGPPGGPYNEQFF
TRBV29-1	TRBJ2-5	CSVGHQGLGETQYF
TRBV14	TRBJ2-6	CASSLLSGANVLTF
TRBV28	TRBJ2-6	CASRSSTGTGEGANVLTF
TRBV11-2	TRBJ1-1	CASSLAPGDTEAFF
TRBV6-1	TRBJ2-2	CASSESGSNTGELFF
TRBV7-2	TRBJ2-7	CASSFPGQGYEQYF
TRBV20-1	TRBJ1-2	CSAPDFYGYTF
TRBV6-1	TRBJ1-1	CASSPMTGSEAFF
TRBV6-5	TRBJ2-7	CASSPGGRPVYEQYF
TRBV28	TRBJ2-2	CASRGSGQGFGLFF
TRBV6-1	TRBJ2-5	CASSGPQETQYF
TRBV7-2	TRBJ2-5	CASSPLVVQYF
TRBV6-1	TRBJ1-6	CAIQGGNYNSPLHF